This paragraph reports one TCR beta chain. Its antigen is not known. Conversion of TCR transcripts into cDNA relied on 5'RACE template switching, which added a universal primer site and UMIs. TCRdb re-derived calls from the 5' RACE reads in MiXCR, one entry per CDR3 protein. The profile shows approximately 580,000 distinct CDR3 sequences, about a sixth of them singletons. Trimming took 7 bases from V and 6 from J, leaving 12 bases between them. CDR3 length: 13 residues. This sample was taken from a study of T cells after yellow fever vaccination. Overall study findings and caveats: Detected again after the booster were most primary-vaccination clones, at nearly 97% CD4 and more than 70% CD8.

The material sequenced was PBMCs, taken about 5 days after the first yellow fever vaccination. The source of this sequence is a man aged 18 to 35 who received the YFV17D yellow fever vaccine. This sequence joins TRBV12-3 or TRBV12-4 and TRBJ2-2; no definite D call. In nucleotides, the CDR3 is TGTGCCAGCACCCGGTTTTTGGCCGGGGAGCTGTTTTTT. Protein sequence: CASTRFLAGELFF.